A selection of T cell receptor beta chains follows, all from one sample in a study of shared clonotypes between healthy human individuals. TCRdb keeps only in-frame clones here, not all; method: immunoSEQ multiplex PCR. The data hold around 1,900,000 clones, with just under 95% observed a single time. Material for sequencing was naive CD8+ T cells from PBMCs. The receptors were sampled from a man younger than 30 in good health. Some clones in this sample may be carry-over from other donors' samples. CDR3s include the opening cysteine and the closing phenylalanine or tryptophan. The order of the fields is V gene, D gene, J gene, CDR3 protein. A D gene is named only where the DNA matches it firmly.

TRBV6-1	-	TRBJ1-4	CASSEAGWGEKLFF
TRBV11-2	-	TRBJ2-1	CASSLERTAGQFF
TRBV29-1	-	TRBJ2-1	CSGLPSTNEQFF
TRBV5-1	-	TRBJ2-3	CASSLVGGRTDTQYF
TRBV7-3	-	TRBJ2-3	CASSSQGHGGDTQYF
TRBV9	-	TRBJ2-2	CASSVTRGIKNTGELFF
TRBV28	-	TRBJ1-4	CASSLGNELDEKLFF
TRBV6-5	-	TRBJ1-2	CASSPMGPNFQGYTF
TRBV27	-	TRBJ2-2	CASSSTQATGELFF
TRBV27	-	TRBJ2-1	CASSYLALSYNEQFF
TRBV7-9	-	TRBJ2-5	CASSLAYRVSETQYF
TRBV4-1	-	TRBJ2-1	CASSHSQRGGEQFF
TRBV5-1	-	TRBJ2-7	CASSLASGPSYEQYF
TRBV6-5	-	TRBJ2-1	CASSFLGDNEQFF
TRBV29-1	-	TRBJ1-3	CSVERRVGGNTIYF
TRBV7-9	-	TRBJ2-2	CASSLASGTENTGELFF
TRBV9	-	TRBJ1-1	CASSERPGLDTEAFF
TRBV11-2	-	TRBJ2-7	CASSLDGGMRDEQYF
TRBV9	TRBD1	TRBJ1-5	CASSAGGAGNQPQHF
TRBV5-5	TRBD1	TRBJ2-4	CASSHGQGRDIQYF
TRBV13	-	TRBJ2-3	CASSSVAEGVRDTQYF
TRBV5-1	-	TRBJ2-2	CASSSGTSPRSSGELFF
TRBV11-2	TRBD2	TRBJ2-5	CASSQSPEGTSGRETQYF
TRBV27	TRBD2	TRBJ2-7	CASSAFGGTYEQYF
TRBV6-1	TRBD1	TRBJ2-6	CASSADRAGANVLTF
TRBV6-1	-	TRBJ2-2	CASRLGGGGELFF
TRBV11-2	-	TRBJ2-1	CASSLGYSDRNNNEQFF
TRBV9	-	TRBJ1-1	CASSVGRENTEAFF
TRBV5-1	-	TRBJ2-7	CASSLGEPYEQYF
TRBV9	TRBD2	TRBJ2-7	CASSLGTSGSGYEQYF
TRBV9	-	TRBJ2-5	CASSSGGRETQYF
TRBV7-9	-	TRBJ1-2	CASSYRTDLNYGYTF
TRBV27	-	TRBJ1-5	CASSSFGGQPQHF
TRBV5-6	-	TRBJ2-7	CASSLEGSYEQYF
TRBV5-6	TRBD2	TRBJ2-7	CASSIGLAGGYEQYF
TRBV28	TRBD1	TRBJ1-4	CASRPLRDRPQEKLFF
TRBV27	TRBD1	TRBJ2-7	CASSVGQGFYEQYF